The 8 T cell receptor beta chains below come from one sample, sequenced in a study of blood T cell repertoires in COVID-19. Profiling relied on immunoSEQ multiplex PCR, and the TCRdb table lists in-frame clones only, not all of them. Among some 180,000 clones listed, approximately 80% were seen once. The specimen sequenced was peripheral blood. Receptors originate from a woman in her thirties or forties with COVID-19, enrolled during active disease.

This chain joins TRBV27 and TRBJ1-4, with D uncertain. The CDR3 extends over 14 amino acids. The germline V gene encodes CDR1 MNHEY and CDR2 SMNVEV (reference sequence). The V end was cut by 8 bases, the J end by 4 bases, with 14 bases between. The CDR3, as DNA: TGTGCCAGCGGACCGGGATCCCTTAATGAAAAACTGTTTTTT. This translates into CASGPGSLNEKLFF.

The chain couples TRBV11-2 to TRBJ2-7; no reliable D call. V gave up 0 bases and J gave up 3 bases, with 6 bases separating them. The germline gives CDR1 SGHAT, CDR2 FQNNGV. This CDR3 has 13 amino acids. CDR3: CASSLDYGYEQYV. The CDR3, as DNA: TGTGCCAGCAGCTTAGATTACGGCTACGAGCAGTACGTC.

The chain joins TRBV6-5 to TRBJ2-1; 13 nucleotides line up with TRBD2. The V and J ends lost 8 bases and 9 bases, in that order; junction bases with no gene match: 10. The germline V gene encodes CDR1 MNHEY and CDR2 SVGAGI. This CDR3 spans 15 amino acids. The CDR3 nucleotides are TGTGCCAGCTATCCCGGGACTAGCGGGAATGGTGAGCAGTTCTTC. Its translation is CASYPGTSGNGEQFF.

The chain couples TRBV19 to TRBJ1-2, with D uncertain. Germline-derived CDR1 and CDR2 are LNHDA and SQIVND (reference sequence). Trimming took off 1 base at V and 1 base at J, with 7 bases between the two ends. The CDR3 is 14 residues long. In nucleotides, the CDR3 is TGTGCCAGTAGTATAGCGGGAGATAACTATGGCTACACCTTC. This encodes CASSIAGDNYGYTF.

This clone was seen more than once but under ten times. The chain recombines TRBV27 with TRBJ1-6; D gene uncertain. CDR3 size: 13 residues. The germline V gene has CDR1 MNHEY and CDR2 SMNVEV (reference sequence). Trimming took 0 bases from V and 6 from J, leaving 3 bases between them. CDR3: CASSLSLNSPLHF. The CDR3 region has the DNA TGTGCCAGCAGTTTATCCCTTAATTCACCCCTCCACTTT.

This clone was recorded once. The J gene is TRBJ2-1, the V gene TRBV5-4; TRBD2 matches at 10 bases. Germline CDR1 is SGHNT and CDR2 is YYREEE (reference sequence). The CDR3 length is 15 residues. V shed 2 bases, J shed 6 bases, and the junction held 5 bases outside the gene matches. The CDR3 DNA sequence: TGTGCCAGCAGCTTTATTCTAGCGGGGGTCAATGAGCAGTTCTTC. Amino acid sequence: CASSFILAGVNEQFF.

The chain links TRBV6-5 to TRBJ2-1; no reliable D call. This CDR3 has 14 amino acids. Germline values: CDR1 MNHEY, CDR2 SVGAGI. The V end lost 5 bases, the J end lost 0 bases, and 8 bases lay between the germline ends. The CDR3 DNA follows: TGTGCCAGCAGTCGTCAGTCCTCCTACAATGAGCAGTTCTTC. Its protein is CASSRQSSYNEQFF.

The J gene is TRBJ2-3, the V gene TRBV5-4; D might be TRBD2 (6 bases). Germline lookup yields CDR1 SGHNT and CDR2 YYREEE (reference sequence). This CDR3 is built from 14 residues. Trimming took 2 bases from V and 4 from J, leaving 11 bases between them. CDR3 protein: CASSFRGLADTQYF. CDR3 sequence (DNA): TGTGCCAGCAGCTTCCGGGGGTTGGCAGATACGCAGTATTTT.